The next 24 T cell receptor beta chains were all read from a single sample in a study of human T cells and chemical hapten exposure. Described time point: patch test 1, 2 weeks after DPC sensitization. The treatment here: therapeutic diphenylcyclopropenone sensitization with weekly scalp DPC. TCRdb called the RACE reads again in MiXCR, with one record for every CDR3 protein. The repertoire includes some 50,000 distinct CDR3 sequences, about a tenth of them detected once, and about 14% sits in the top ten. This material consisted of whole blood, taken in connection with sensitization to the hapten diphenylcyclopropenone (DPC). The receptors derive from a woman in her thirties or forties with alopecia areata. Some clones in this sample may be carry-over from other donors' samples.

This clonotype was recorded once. The chain's CDR3 is CASRLQRALHF. DNA for the CDR3: TGTGCCAGCAGGCTCCAGCGGGCCCTCCACTTT. This chain joins TRBV7-2 and TRBJ1-6; no clear D. CDR3 size: 11 residues. Trimming took off 6 bases at V and 14 bases at J, with 11 bases between the two ends. The germline V gene has CDR1 SGHTA and CDR2 FQGNSA.

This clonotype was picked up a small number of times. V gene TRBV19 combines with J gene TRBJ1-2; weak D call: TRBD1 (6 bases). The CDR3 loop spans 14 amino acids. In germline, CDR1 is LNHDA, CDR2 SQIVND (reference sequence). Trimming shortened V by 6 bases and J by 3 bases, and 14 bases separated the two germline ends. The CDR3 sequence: CASRLQGKDYGYTF. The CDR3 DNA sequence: TGTGCCAGTAGGTTACAGGGTAAGGACTATGGCTACACCTTC.

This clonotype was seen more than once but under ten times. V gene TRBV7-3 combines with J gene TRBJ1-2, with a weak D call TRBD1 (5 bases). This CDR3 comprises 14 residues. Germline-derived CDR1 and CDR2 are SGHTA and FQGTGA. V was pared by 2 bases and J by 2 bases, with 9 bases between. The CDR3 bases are TGTGCCAGCAGCTTAGGGGGAAACAACTATGGCTACACCTTC. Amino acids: CASSLGGNNYGYTF.

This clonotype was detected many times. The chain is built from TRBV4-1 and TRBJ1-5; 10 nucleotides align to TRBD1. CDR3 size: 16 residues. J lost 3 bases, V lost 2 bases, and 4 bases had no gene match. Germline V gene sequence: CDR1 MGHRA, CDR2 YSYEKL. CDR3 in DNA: TGCGCCAGCAGCCAAAAGGGGACAGGGGACAATCAGCCCCAGCATTTT. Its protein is CASSQKGTGDNQPQHF.

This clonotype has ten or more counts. The CDR3 spells CASSQDSYEQYF. For the CDR3, the DNA is TGTGCCAGCAGCCAAGACAGCTACGAGCAGTACTTC. The chain employs TRBV14 and TRBJ2-7, with D unclear. Germline assignment: CDR1 SGHDN and CDR2 FVKESK. V gave up 0 bases and J gave up 3 bases, with 3 bases separating them. The CDR3 runs to 12 residues.

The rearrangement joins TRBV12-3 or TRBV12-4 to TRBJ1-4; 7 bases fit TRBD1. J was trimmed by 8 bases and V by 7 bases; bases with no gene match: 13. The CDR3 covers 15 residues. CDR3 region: CASTPVTGVGEKLFF. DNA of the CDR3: TGTGCCAGCACCCCAGTCACAGGGGTAGGCGAAAAACTGTTTTTT.

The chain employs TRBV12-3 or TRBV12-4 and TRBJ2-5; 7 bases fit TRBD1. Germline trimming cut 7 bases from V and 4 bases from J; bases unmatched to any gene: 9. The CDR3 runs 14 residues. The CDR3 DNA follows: TGTGCCAGCACCCTGACAGGGCTGGGAGAGACCCAGTACTTC. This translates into CASTLTGLGETQYF.

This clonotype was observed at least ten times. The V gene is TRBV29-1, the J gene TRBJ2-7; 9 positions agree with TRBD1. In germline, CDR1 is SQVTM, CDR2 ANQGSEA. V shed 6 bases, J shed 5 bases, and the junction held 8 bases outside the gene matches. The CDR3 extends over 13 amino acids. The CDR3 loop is CSVNPGTGNEQYF. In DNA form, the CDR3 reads TGCAGCGTCAATCCCGGGACAGGGAACGAGCAGTACTTC.

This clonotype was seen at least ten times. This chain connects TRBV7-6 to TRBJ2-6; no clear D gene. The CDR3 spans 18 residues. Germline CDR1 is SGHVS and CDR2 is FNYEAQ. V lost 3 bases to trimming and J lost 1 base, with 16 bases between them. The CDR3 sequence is CASSFRRPSPSGANVLTF. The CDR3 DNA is TGTGCCAGCAGCTTTCGGCGCCCATCCCCATCTGGGGCCAACGTCCTGACTTTC.

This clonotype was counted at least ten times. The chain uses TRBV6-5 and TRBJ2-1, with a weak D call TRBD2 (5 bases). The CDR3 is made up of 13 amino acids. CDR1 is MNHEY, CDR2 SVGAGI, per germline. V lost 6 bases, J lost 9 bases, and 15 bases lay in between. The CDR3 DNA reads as TGTGCCAGCAGATCCCCCGGCGGGCCTGAGCAGTTCTTC. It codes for CASRSPGGPEQFF.

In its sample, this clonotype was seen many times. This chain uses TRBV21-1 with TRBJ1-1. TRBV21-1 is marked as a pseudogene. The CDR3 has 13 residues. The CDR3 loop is CASSIGTDLYAFF. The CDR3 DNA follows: TGTGCCAGCAGCATCGGGACTGATCTTTATGCTTTCTTT.

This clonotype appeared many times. CDR3 sequence: CASSSPGHTEAFF. In DNA form, the CDR3 reads TGTGCCAGCAGTTCCCCGGGTCACACTGAAGCTTTCTTT. V usage is TRBV6-5 and J usage is TRBJ1-1; D is uncertain. Germline values: CDR1 MNHEY, CDR2 SVGAGI. This CDR3 has 13 amino acids. Trimming stripped 4 bases from V and 3 bases from J, with 9 bases between.

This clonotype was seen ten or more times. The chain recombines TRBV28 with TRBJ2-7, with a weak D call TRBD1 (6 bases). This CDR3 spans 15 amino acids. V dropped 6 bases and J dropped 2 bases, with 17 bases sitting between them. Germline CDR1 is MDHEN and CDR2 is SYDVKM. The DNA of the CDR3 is TGTGCCAGCAGCCCCACATGGACAGTTACCTACGAGCAGTACTTC. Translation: CASSPTWTVTYEQYF.

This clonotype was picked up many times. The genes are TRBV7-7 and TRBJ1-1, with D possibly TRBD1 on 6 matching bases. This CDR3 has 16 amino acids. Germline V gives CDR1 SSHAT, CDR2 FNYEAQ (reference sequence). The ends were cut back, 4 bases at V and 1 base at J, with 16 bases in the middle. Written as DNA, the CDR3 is TGTGCCAGCAGCTCCCCCTCGCCGGGGGCGAACACTGAAGCTTTCTTT. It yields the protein CASSSPSPGANTEAFF.

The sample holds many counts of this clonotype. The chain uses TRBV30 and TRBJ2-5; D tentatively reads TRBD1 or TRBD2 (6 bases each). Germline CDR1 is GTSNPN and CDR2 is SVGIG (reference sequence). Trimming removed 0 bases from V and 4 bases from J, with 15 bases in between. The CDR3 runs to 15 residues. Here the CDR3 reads CAWSVLGGGGETQYF. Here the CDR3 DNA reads TGTGCCTGGAGTGTACTAGGCGGAGGGGGAGAGACCCAGTACTTC. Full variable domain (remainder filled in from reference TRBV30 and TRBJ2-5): SQTIHQWPATLVQPVGSPLSLECTVEGTSNPNLYWYRQAAGRGLQLLFYSVGIGQISSEVPQNLSASRPQDRQFILSSKKLLLSDSGFYLCAWSVLGGGGETQYFGPGTRLLVL.

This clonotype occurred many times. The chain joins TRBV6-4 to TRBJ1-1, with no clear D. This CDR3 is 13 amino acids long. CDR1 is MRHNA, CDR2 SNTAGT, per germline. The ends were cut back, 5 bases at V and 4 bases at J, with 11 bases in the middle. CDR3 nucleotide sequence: TGTGCCAGCAGTATGGAATGGAGCACTGAAGCTTTCTTT. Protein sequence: CASSMEWSTEAFF.

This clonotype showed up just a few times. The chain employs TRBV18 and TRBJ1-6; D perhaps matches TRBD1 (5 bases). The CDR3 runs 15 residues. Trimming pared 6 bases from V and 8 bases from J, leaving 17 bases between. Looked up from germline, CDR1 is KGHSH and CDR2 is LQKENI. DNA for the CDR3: TGTGCCAGCTCTGAGGGACCAGGTCTTGATTCACCCCTCCACTTT. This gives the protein CASSEGPGLDSPLHF.

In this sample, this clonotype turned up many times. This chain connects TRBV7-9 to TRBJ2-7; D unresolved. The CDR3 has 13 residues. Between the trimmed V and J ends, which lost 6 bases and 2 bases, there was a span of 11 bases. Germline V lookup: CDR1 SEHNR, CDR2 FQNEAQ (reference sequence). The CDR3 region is CASSIIYPYEQYF. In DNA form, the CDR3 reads TGTGCCAGCAGTATAATTTATCCCTACGAGCAGTACTTC.

CDR3 bases: TGTGCCAGCAGCCCCGGACATGTAGCCGGGGAGCTGTTTTTT. This codes for CASSPGHVAGELFF. This chain uses TRBV7-2 with TRBJ2-2; the D gene is possibly TRBD1 (5 bases). CDR1 and CDR2 (germline): SGHTA, FQGNSA. There are 14 residues in the CDR3. V lost 5 bases, J lost 6 bases, and 13 bases lay in between.

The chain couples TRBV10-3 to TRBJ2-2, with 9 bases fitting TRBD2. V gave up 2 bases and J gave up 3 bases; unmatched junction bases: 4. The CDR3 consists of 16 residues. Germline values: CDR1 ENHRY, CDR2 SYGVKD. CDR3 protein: CAISEPRLADTGELFF. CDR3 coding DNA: TGTGCCATCAGTGAGCCCAGACTAGCGGACACCGGGGAGCTGTTTTTT.

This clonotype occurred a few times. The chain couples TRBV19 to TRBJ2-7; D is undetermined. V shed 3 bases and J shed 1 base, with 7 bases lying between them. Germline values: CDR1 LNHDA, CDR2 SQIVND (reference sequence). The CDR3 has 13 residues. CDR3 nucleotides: TGTGCCAGTAGTATTGGAAGTTCCTACGAGCAGTACTTC. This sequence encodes CASSIGSSYEQYF.

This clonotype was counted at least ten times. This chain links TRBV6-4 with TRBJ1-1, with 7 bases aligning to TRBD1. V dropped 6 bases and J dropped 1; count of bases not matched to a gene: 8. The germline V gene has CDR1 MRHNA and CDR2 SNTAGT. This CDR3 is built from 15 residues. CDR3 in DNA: TGTGCCAGCAGACTCACAGGGGCGGCGAACACTGAAGCTTTCTTT. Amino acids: CASRLTGAANTEAFF.

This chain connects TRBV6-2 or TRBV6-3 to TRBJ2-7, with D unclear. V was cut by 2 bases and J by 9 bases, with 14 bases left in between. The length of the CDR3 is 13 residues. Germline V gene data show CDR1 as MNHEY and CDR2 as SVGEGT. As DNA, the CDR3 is TGTGCCAGCAGTTACGAAGGTCCCTCGCGGCAGTACTTC. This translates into CASSYEGPSRQYF.

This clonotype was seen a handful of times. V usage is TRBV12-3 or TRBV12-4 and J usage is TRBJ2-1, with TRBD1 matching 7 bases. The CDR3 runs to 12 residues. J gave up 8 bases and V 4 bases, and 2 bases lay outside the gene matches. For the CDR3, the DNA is TGTGCCAGCAGTTACAGGGGCCATGAGCAGTTCTTC. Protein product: CASSYRGHEQFF.